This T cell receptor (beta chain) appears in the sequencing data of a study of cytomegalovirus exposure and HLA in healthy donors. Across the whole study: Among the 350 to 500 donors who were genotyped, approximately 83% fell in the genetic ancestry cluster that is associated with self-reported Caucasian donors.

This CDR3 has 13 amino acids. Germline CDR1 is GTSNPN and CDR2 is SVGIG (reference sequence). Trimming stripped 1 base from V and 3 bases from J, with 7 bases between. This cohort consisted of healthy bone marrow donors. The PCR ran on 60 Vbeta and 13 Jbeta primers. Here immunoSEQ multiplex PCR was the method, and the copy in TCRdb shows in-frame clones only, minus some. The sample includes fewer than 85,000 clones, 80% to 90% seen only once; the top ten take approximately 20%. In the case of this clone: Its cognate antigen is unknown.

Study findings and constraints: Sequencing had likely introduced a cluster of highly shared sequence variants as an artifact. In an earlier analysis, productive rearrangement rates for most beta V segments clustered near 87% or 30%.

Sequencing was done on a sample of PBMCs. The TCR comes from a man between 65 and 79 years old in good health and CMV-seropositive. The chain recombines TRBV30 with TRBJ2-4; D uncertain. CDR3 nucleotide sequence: TGTGCCTGGAGTGCCAGTGGCAAAAACATTCAGTACTTC. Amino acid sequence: CAWSASGKNIQYF.